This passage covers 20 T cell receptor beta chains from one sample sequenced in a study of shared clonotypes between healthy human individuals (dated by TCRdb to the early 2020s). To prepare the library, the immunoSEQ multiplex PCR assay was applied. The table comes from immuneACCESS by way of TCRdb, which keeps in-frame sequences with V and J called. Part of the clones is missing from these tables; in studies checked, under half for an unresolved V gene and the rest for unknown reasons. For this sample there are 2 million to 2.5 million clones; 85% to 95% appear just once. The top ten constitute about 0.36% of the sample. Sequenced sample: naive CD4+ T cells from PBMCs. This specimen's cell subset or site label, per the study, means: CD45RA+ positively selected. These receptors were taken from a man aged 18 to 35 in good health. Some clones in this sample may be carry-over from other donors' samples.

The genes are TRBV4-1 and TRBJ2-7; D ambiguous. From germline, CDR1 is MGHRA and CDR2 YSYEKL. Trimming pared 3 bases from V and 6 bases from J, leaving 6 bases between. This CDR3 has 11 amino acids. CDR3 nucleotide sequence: TGCGCCAGCAGCCAGGCCTCCGAGCAGTACTTC. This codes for CASSQASEQYF.

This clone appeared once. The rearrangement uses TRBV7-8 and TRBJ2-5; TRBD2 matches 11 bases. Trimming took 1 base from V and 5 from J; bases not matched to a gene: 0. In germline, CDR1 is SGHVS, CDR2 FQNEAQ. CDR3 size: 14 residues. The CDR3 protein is CASSLGTSGETQYF. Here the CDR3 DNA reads TGTGCCAGCAGCTTAGGGACTAGCGGGGAGACCCAGTACTTC.

CDR3 DNA: TGTGCCAGCAGCGCGGGACAGGGAAGCACAGATACGCAGTATTTT. It translates to CASSAGQGSTDTQYF. This chain connects TRBV7-9 to TRBJ2-3, with 9 bases fitting TRBD1. The CDR3 is 15 residues long. CDR1 is SEHNR, CDR2 FQNEAQ, per germline (reference sequence). V dropped 5 bases and J dropped 0; count of bases not matched to a gene: 3.

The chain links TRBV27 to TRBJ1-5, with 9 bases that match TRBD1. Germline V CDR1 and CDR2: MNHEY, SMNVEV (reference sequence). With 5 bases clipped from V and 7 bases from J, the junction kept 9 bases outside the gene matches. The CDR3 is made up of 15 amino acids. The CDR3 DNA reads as TGTGCCAGCAGTCTCCTAGGACAGGGGAAGCAGCCCCAGCATTTT. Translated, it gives CASSLLGQGKQPQHF.

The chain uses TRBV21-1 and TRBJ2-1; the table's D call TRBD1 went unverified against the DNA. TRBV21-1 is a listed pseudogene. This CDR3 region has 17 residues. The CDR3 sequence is CASSTRNGGTVYNEQFF. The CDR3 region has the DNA TGTGCCAGCAGCACCCGGAATGGCGGGACAGTCTACAATGAGCAGTTCTTC.

The CDR3: CASSVIPGNTIYF. For the CDR3, the DNA is TGTGCCAGCAGCGTGATCCCCGGAAACACCATATATTTT. The genes are TRBV6-6 and TRBJ1-3; D gene uncertain. There are 13 residues in the CDR3. Germline loops: CDR1 MNHNY, CDR2 SVGAGI (reference sequence). Trimming pared 6 bases from V and 4 bases from J, leaving 10 bases between.

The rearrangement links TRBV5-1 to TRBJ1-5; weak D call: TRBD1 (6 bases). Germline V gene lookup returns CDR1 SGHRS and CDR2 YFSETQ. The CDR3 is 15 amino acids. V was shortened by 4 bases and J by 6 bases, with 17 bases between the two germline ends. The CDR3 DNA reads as TGCGCCAGCAGCCTACAGGGTTTGGTGGGTCAGCCCCAGCATTTT. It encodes CASSLQGLVGQPQHF.

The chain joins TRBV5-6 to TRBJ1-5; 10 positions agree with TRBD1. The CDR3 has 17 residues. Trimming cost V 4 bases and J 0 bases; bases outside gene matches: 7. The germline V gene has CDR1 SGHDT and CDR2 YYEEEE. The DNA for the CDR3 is TGTGCCAGCAGCAAGACAGGGGGCGGTTATAGCAATCAGCCCCAGCATTTT. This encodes CASSKTGGGYSNQPQHF. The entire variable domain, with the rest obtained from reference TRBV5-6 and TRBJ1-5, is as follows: DAGVTQSPTHLIKTRGQQVTLRCSPKSGHDTVSWYQQALGQGPQFIFQYYEEEERQRGNFPDRFSGHQFPNYSSELNVNALLLGDSALYLCASSKTGGGYSNQPQHFGDGTRLSIL.

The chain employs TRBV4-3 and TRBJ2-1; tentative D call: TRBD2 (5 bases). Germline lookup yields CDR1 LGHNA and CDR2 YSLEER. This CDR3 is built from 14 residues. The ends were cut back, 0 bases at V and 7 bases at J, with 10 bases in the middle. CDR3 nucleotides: TGCGCCAGCAGCCAAGAATCGACGGGGAATGAGCAGTTCTTC. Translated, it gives CASSQESTGNEQFF.

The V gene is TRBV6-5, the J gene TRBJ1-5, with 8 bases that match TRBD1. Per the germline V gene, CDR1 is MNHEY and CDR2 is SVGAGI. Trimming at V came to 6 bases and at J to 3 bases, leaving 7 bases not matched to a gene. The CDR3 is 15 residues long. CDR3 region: CASSINRGTNQPQHF. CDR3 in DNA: TGTGCCAGCAGCATCAACAGGGGGACCAATCAGCCCCAGCATTTT.

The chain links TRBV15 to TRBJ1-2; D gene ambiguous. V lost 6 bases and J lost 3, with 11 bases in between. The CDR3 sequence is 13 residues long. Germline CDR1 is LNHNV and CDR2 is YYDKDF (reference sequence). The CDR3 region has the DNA TGTGCCACCAGAGCAGGCGAGGACTATGGCTACACCTTC. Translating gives CATRAGEDYGYTF.

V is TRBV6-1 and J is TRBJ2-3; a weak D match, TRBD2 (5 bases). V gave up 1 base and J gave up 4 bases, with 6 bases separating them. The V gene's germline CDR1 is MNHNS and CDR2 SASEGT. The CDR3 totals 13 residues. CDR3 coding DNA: TGTGCCAGCAGTGAAGGAGGGCCAGATACGCAGTATTTT. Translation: CASSEGGPDTQYF.

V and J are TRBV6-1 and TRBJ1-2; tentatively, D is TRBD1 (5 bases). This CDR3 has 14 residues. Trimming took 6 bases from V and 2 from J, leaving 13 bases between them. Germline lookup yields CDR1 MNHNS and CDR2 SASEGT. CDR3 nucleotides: TGTGCCAGCAGGGAACAGGACCTAAACTATGGCTACACCTTC. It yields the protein CASREQDLNYGYTF.

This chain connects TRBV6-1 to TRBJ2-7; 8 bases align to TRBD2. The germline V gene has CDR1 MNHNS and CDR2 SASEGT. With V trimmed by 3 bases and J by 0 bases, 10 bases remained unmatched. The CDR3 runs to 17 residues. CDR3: CASSEVWPGGFSYEQYF. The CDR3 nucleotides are TGTGCCAGCAGTGAGGTTTGGCCGGGAGGGTTCTCCTACGAGCAGTACTTC.

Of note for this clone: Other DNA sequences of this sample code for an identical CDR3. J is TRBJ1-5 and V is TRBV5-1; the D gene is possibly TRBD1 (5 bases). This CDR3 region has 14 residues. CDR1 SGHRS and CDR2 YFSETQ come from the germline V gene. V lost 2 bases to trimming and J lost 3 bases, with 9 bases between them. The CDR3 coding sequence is TGCGCCAGCAGCTTAGTGGGGGACAATCAGCCCCAGCATTTT. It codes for CASSLVGDNQPQHF.

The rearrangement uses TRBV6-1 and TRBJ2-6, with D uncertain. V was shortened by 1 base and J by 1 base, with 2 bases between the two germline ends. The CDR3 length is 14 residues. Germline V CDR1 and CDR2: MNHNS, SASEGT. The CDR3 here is CASSEVSGANVLTF. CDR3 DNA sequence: TGTGCCAGCAGTGAAGTATCTGGGGCCAACGTCCTGACTTTC.

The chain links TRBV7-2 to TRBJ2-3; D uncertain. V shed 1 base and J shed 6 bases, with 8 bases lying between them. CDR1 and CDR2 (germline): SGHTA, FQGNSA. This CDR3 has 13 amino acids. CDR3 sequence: CASSLVTVDTQYF. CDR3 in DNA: TGTGCCAGCAGCTTAGTAACGGTGGATACGCAGTATTTT.

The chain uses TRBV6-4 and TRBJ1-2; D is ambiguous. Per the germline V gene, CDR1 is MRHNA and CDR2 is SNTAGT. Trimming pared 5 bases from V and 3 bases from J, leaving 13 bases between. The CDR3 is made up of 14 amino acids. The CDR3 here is CASSINARDYGYTF. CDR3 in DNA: TGTGCCAGCAGTATCAACGCCAGAGACTATGGCTACACCTTC.

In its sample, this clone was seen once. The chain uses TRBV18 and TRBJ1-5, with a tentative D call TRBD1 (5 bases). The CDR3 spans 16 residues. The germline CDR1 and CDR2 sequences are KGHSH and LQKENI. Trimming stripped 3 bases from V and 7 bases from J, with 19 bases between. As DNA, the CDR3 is TGTGCCAGCTCACCCTCCTCGCCCAATGGGGGGCAGCCCCAGCATTTT. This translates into CASSPSSPNGGQPQHF.

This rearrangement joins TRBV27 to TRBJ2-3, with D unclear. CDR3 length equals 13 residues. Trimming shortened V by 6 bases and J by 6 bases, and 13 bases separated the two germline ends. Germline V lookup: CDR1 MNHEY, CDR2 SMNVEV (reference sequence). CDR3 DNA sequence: TGTGCCAGCAGGGGCGTCCCGAGGGATACGCAGTATTTT. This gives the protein CASRGVPRDTQYF.